This TCR beta chain was identified in a study of beta chain features in type 1 diabetes. Researchers reported sorting CD4+ naive, central memory, regulatory and stem cell-like memory cells via CD45RO/CCR7/CD25/CD127/CD95/CD27. Study results and caveats: A definitive answer on HLA type influencing TCRB rearrangement was not reached here. In all four CD4+ subsets, TCRB CDR3 length was significantly, moderately reduced in type 1 diabetes. Reads derived from cDNA could over-represent cells showing high TCR expression.

This clone was recorded many times. The antigen remains undetermined. The sequenced template was cDNA made from the entire isolated RNA. Profiled with immunoSEQ multiplex PCR; TCRdb holds only in-frame clones, not every one. The sample has some 200,000 clones, roughly 10% seen once. This CDR3 contains 15 residues. Germline V gives CDR1 SGHTA, CDR2 FQGNSA. Trimming took off 2 bases at V and 5 bases at J, with 13 bases between the two ends. Material for sequencing was central memory CD4+ T cells from blood. V is TRBV7-2 and J is TRBJ2-1; either TRBD1 or TRBD2 may supply D (6 bases each). This receptor was taken from a man between 18 and 35 years old in good health. The CDR3 DNA sequence: TGTGCCAGCAGCTTACGGGGGCAGCGGGACAATGAGCAGTTCTTC. Its protein product is CASSLRGQRDNEQFF.